This entry lists 32 T cell receptor beta chains sequenced from one sample in a study of T cell repertoires in aging, cancer and after chemotherapy (dated by TCRdb to between 2018 and 2020). The sequencer listed for this sample is Illumina MiSeq. Multiplex touch-down PCR with a mixed TRB-A/B primer pool was used to amplify rearranged TRB sequences covering the V, D and J segments. Clones were called with MiXCR by TCRdb after fastp trimmed the public reads at Q25, and only in-frame beta chains were retained. Identical CDR3 protein sequences are pooled into one entry, listed with their most common genes and DNA. This sample has 1,400 to 1,500 distinct CDR3 sequences in its table, and 35% of those were observed once. Jointly, the top ten make up 10% to 11% of the sample. TCR beta rearrangements were amplified from genomic DNA extracted from peripheral blood rather than from sorted cells or RNA. The sequenced sample was blood. The receptors were sampled from a human donor with a solid tumor.

The sample holds a few counts of this clonotype. V is TRBV6-6 and J is TRBJ2-1, with 8 bases aligning to TRBD1. The germline V gene has CDR1 MNHNY and CDR2 SVGAGI (reference sequence). The CDR3 is 14 amino acids. V dropped 4 bases and J dropped 3; count of bases not matched to a gene: 2. The CDR3 region is CASSSGGHYNEQFF. CDR3 DNA sequence: TGTGCCAGCAGTTCAGGGGGCCACTACAATGAGCAGTTCTTC.

This clonotype was seen a handful of times. The J gene is TRBJ1-5, the V gene TRBV6-2 or TRBV6-3, with TRBD1 as a possible D gene (6 bases). Trimming removed 8 bases at V and 7 bases at J, with 12 bases between. Germline lookup yields CDR1 MNHEY and CDR2 SVGEGT. The CDR3 contains 12 residues. The CDR3, as DNA: TGTGCCAGCCAAGAGGGGGGGCAGCCCCAGCATTTT. Residues: CASQEGGQPQHF.

Regarding this clonotype: This could be a read error, since a much larger clone is one nucleotide away. The CDR3 DNA follows: TGTGCCAGCAGTTACATGCAGGGGGCTTCACCCCCCCACTTT. This encodes CASSYMQGASPPHF. This chain joins TRBV6-5 and TRBJ1-6; 8 bases fit TRBD1. Germline V gene sequence: CDR1 MNHEY, CDR2 SVGAGI. CDR3 size: 14 residues.

The chain is built from TRBV6-1 and TRBJ1-5; unclear D gene. Germline V gives CDR1 MNHNS, CDR2 SASEGT. V lost 6 bases to trimming and J lost 5 bases, with 14 bases between them. The CDR3 is made up of 14 amino acids. CDR3 in amino acids: CASRFEGPYQPQHF. DNA for the CDR3: TGTGCCAGCAGGTTTGAGGGCCCCTATCAGCCCCAGCATTTT.

This clonotype was seen only a few times. CDR3 coding DNA: TGTGCCAGCAGCTTAGTGGAGGGACCGGTTTTCTTT. Its protein product is CASSLVEGPVFF. J is TRBJ1-1 and V is TRBV7-2; a possible D gene is TRBD1 (5 bases). CDR3 size: 12 residues. CDR1 and CDR2 from the germline V gene are SGHTA and FQGNSA. V dropped 1 base and J dropped 13 bases, with 13 bases sitting between them.

The V and J genes are TRBV20-1 and TRBJ2-7; perhaps TRBD2 as D (6 bases). The V end lost 6 bases, the J end lost 0 bases, and 15 bases lay between the germline ends. Germline loops: CDR1 DFQATT, CDR2 SNEGSKA (reference sequence). The CDR3 loop spans 14 amino acids. The CDR3 here is CSAHGTLSSYEQYF. CDR3 DNA: TGCAGTGCCCATGGGACTTTAAGCTCCTACGAGCAGTACTTC.

The chain has TRBV19 and TRBJ1-3; unclear D gene. Germline V gives CDR1 LNHDA, CDR2 SQIVND (reference sequence). The CDR3 has 14 residues. V lost 5 bases and J 3 bases, leaving 11 bases between the germline ends. The CDR3 bases are TGTGCCAGTAGTCCACTGACCTTTGGAAACACCATATATTTT. Translated, it gives CASSPLTFGNTIYF.

This clonotype was recorded a few times. The J gene is TRBJ2-7, the V gene TRBV6-2 or TRBV6-3, with 7 bases lining up with TRBD1. The CDR3 runs 13 residues. The germline V gene encodes CDR1 MNHEY and CDR2 SVGEGT. V dropped 6 bases and J dropped 7; count of bases not matched to a gene: 9. As DNA, the CDR3 is TGTGCCAGCAGCCCCGACGACAGGGAAGAGCAGTACTTC. Protein product: CASSPDDREEQYF.

The gene calls are TRBV20-1 and TRBJ2-5; D is uncertain. The germline CDR1 and CDR2 sequences are DFQATT and SNEGSKA (reference sequence). The CDR3 has 12 residues. Trimming left V 3 bases short and J 6 bases short, with 11 bases between. Written as DNA, the CDR3 is TGCAGTGCTAGGGCCGTTCTACAGACCCAGTACTTC. It encodes CSARAVLQTQYF.

The genes are TRBV12-3 or TRBV12-4 and TRBJ1-5; D is uncertain. The CDR3 is 11 residues long. Trimming took 1 base from V and 6 from J, leaving 1 base between them. CDR3 nucleotides: TGTGCCAGCAGTTTAGGTCAGCCCCAGCATTTT. The encoded protein is CASSLGQPQHF.

This clonotype was seen a handful of times. The rearrangement joins TRBV20-1 to TRBJ2-1, with 12 bases lining up with TRBD2. This CDR3 spans 18 amino acids. V trimming: 3 bases; J trimming: 8 bases; junction bases outside the gene matches: 17. Per germline, CDR1 DFQATT and CDR2 SNEGSKA (reference sequence). The CDR3 nucleotides read TGCAGTGCTAGGAGGGGCCTGGGAACTAGCGGGGGGAGCGATGAGCAGTTCTTC. Its protein is CSARRGLGTSGGSDEQFF.

In its sample, this clonotype was seen a few times. V usage is TRBV7-2 and J usage is TRBJ1-2, with TRBD1 as a possible D gene (5 bases). Germline loops: CDR1 SGHTA, CDR2 FQGNSA. V was pared by 1 base and J by 8 bases, with 14 bases between. This CDR3 is 14 amino acids long. The CDR3 DNA is TGTGCCAGCAGCTTAGAAGGACGGAGGGGAGGCTACACCTTC. It yields the protein CASSLEGRRGGYTF.

A few counts support this clonotype. The J gene is TRBJ1-6, the V gene TRBV5-4, with 10 bases that match TRBD1. In germline, CDR1 is SGHNT, CDR2 YYREEE (reference sequence). The junction had 2 bases not matched to a gene; V was cut back by 0 bases and J by 8 bases. CDR3 size: 15 residues. As DNA, the CDR3 is TGTGCCAGCAGCTTGGGGGACAGGGGTGATTCACCCCTCCACTTT. Protein product: CASSLGDRGDSPLHF.

The chain couples TRBV20-1 to TRBJ2-7, with D maybe TRBD1 (6 bases). The CDR3 contains 14 residues. Trimming took off 0 bases at V and 0 bases at J, with 9 bases between the two ends. Germline V gives CDR1 DFQATT, CDR2 SNEGSKA (reference sequence). The CDR3 coding sequence is TGCAGTGCTAGAGAGACAGGCTACTCCTACGAGCAGTACTTC. Its translation is CSARETGYSYEQYF.

The gene calls are TRBV20-1 and TRBJ2-5; TRBD2 aligns across 11 bases. With 3 bases clipped from V and 0 bases from J, the junction kept 9 bases outside the gene matches. The CDR3 runs to 17 residues. CDR1 is DFQATT, CDR2 SNEGSKA, per germline (reference sequence). Here the CDR3 reads CSASGLAGGSYQETQYF. The CDR3 region has the DNA TGCAGTGCTAGTGGGCTAGCGGGGGGCTCGTACCAAGAGACCCAGTACTTC.

The V and J genes are TRBV19 and TRBJ1-5, with D perhaps matching TRBD1 (6 bases). Germline CDR1 is LNHDA and CDR2 is SQIVND (reference sequence). Trimming stripped 4 bases from V and 7 bases from J, with 11 bases between. This CDR3 region has 13 residues. The chain's CDR3 is CASSTAGEQPQHF. CDR3 nucleotide sequence: TGTGCCAGTAGTACCGCAGGGGAGCAGCCCCAGCATTTT. Using reference TRBV19 and TRBJ1-5 for the parts outside the CDR3, the full variable domain is DGGITQSPKYLFRKEGQNVTLSCEQNLNHDAMYWYRQDPGQGLRLIYYSQIVNDFQKGDIAEGYSVSREKKESFPLTVTSAQKNPTAFYLCASSTAGEQPQHFGDGTRLSIL.

The chain employs TRBV19 and TRBJ1-5, with D maybe TRBD1 (5 bases). This CDR3 spans 13 amino acids. The ends were cut back, 5 bases at V and 6 bases at J, with 11 bases in the middle. Germline assignment: CDR1 LNHDA and CDR2 SQIVND (reference sequence). The CDR3: CASSAGGAQPQHF. Here the CDR3 DNA reads TGTGCCAGTAGTGCCGGGGGAGCTCAGCCCCAGCATTTT.

This clonotype was found once. V and J are TRBV6-2 or TRBV6-3 and TRBJ1-3; D is possibly TRBD1 (5 bases). The ends were cut back, 5 bases at V and 4 bases at J, with 12 bases in the middle. The CDR3 sequence is 14 residues long. In germline, CDR1 is MNHEY, CDR2 SVGEGT. The CDR3 spells CASSPRVSGNTIYF. The CDR3 DNA reads as TGTGCCAGCAGTCCCAGGGTATCCGGAAACACCATATATTTT.

This clonotype counts as large. J is TRBJ1-4 and V is TRBV29-1; D gene unclear. Looked up from germline, CDR1 is SQVTM and CDR2 is ANQGSEA. The V gene lost 6 bases and the J gene lost 2 bases, with 7 bases spanning the gap. The CDR3 length is 12 residues. In DNA form, the CDR3 reads TGCAGCGTGACCCAGACTAATGAAAAACTGTTTTTT. Its translation is CSVTQTNEKLFF.

The V gene is TRBV20-1, the J gene TRBJ2-1, with TRBD2 matching 11 bases. CDR3 length: 16 amino acids. Looked up from germline, CDR1 is DFQATT and CDR2 is SNEGSKA (reference sequence). After removal of 1 base from V and 5 bases from J, the junction contained 7 bases not matched to a gene. The CDR3 sequence is CSARGLAGGVDNEQFF. CDR3 sequence (DNA): TGCAGTGCTAGAGGGTTAGCGGGAGGGGTGGACAATGAGCAGTTCTTC.

The V gene is TRBV6-1, the J gene TRBJ1-2, with D possibly TRBD1 on 5 matching bases. The germline CDR1 and CDR2 sequences are MNHNS and SASEGT. The CDR3 extends over 13 amino acids. Trimming cost V 3 bases and J 2 bases, with 7 bases left between them. CDR3 region: CASSEGGNYGYTF. CDR3 nucleotides: TGTGCCAGCAGTGAGGGGGGGAACTATGGCTACACCTTC.

Relative to its sample, this clonotype is large. This sequence joins TRBV29-1 and TRBJ1-2; 10 bases are shared with TRBD1. In germline, CDR1 is SQVTM, CDR2 ANQGSEA. V shed 1 base and J 2 bases; nucleotides not matched to a gene: 7. This CDR3 is 16 amino acids long. The DNA of the CDR3 is TGCAGCGTTGAAGGGGACAGGGGCGCATTGAACTATGGCTACACCTTC. Translated: CSVEGDRGALNYGYTF.

The gene calls are TRBV6-1 and TRBJ2-1; 9 bases align to TRBD1. This CDR3 region has 13 residues. J gave up 7 bases and V 6 bases, and 4 bases lay outside the gene matches. Looked up from germline, CDR1 is MNHNS and CDR2 is SASEGT. The CDR3 sequence: CASRGQGRNEQFF. In nucleotides, the CDR3 is TGTGCCAGCAGGGGACAGGGAAGAAATGAGCAGTTCTTC.

This rearrangement joins TRBV12-3 or TRBV12-4 to TRBJ2-3; tentative D call: TRBD1 (6 bases). Trimming left V 6 bases short and J 2 bases short, with 9 bases between. The length of the CDR3 is 13 residues. The CDR3 loop reads CASRDSPTDTQYF. CDR3 nucleotide sequence: TGTGCCAGCAGGGACAGCCCCACAGATACGCAGTATTTT.

This clonotype came up a few times. The chain uses TRBV7-2 and TRBJ1-1; 8 bases align to TRBD1. Germline V gene lookup returns CDR1 SGHTA and CDR2 FQGNSA. The trim removed 5 bases at V and 2 bases at J, leaving 7 bases unmatched. This CDR3 is 15 amino acids long. CDR3 nucleotide sequence: TGTGCCAGCAGCCCTTGGACAGGGCCAAACACTGAAGCTTTCTTT. Protein product: CASSPWTGPNTEAFF. The complete variable domain, with remaining parts taken from reference TRBV7-2 and TRBJ1-1, reads GAGVSQSPSNKVTEKGKDVELRCDPISGHTALYWYRQSLGQGLEFLIYFQGNSAPDKSGLPSDRFSAERTGGSVSTLTIQRTQQEDSAVYLCASSPWTGPNTEAFFGQGTRLTVV.

This clonotype was counted between two and nine times. The V call is TRBV27, the J call TRBJ2-7; D could derive from TRBD1 or TRBD2 (6 bases each). The CDR3 has 13 amino acids. Germline CDR1 reads MNHEY; CDR2 reads SMNVEV (reference sequence). Trimming removed 1 base from V and 5 bases from J, with 9 bases in between. CDR3 nucleotide sequence: TGTGCCAGCAGTTTATTCGGGGGCAACGAGCAGTACTTC. Its translation is CASSLFGGNEQYF.

The chain employs TRBV6-1 and TRBJ2-7; TRBD1 agrees at 9 bases. The CDR3 is made up of 15 amino acids. The V gene's germline CDR1 is MNHNS and CDR2 SASEGT. J lost 0 bases, V lost 6 bases, and 6 bases had no gene match. The CDR3 DNA reads TGTGCCAGCAGGCGCCGGACAGGGGACTCCTACGAGCAGTACTTC. This codes for CASRRRTGDSYEQYF.

CDR3 DNA sequence: TGCAGTGCTTACGACAGGATAACTAATGAAAAACTGTTTTTT. Protein: CSAYDRITNEKLFF. This chain joins TRBV20-1 and TRBJ1-4, with D perhaps matching TRBD1 (6 bases). CDR3 length equals 14 residues. The germline V gene has CDR1 DFQATT and CDR2 SNEGSKA (reference sequence). Trimming took off 5 bases at V and 1 base at J, with 11 bases between the two ends.

The genes are TRBV6-2 or TRBV6-3 and TRBJ2-1; D tentatively reads TRBD1 or TRBD2 (5 bases each). CDR1 is MNHEY and CDR2 is SVGEGT in the germline V gene. V lost 6 bases to trimming and J lost 8 bases, with 20 bases between them. The CDR3 covers 15 residues. As DNA, the CDR3 is TGTGCCAGCAGGGGAGCTGGGGCAGGGAGCGATGAGCAGTTCTTC. Residues: CASRGAGAGSDEQFF.

This chain joins TRBV28 and TRBJ1-5; perhaps TRBD1 as D (6 bases). Germline V lookup: CDR1 MDHEN, CDR2 SYDVKM. The CDR3 spans 15 residues. V lost 8 bases and J 3 bases, leaving 17 bases between the germline ends. The CDR3, as DNA: TGTGCCAGCCCCCCGAGGGGGACCGACAATCAGCCCCAGCATTTT. Translating gives CASPPRGTDNQPQHF. Full variable domain (missing parts from reference TRBV28 and TRBJ1-5): DVKVTQSSRYLVKRTGEKVFLECVQDMDHENMFWYRQDPGLGLRLIYFSYDVKMKEKGDIPEGYSVSREKKERFSLILESASTNQTSMYLCASPPRGTDNQPQHFGDGTRLSIL.

In its sample, this clonotype ranks as large. The chain has TRBV29-1 and TRBJ2-1; the D is unclear. V lost 7 bases, J lost 0 bases, and 4 bases lay in between. Germline V CDR1 and CDR2: SQVTM, ANQGSEA. The CDR3 runs 11 residues. This chain's CDR3 is CSASSYNEQFF. The DNA of the CDR3 is TGCAGCGCCAGCTCCTACAATGAGCAGTTCTTC.

The rearrangement joins TRBV7-3 to TRBJ2-6; 11 bases fit TRBD1. The V gene's germline CDR1 is SGHTA and CDR2 FQGTGA. The CDR3 runs 17 residues. Unmatched junction bases numbered 6, after V lost 5 bases and J lost 3 bases. The CDR3 reads CASSPRTGGFGANVLTF. The CDR3 DNA reads as TGTGCCAGCAGCCCCCGGACAGGGGGCTTTGGGGCCAACGTCCTGACTTTC.